This T cell receptor beta chain was captured by sequencing in a study of cytomegalovirus exposure and HLA in healthy donors. This CDR3 has 16 amino acids. It was with 60 Vbeta and 13 Jbeta primers that the PCR ran. The table came from immunoSEQ multiplex PCR; TCRdb's copy has only in-frame clones and leaves some out. The top ten clones hold more than 0.35% of a sample with approximately 160,000 clones, 80% to 85% of them seen once. V is TRBV21-1 and J is TRBJ2-2; the table's D call of TRBD2 was not tested on the DNA. TRBV21-1 is labeled a pseudogene. The source material was PBMCs. This sequence originates from a boy aged 2 to 10 in good health and CMV-seronegative. The CDR3 DNA is TGTGCCAGCAGCAAAGATCGGTCGTTCGGCACCGGGGAGCTGTTTTTT. It specifies CASSKDRSFGTGELFF.